This TCR beta chain was retrieved from a study of blood T cell repertoires in COVID-19. This table comes from immunoSEQ multiplex PCR, and its TCRdb copy is limited to in-frame clones, with some not included. Of 40,000 to 45,000 clones listed, 75% to 90% are singletons. This receptor was identified in a man over 45 with active COVID-19. Sequencing was done on a sample of peripheral blood.

Here the CDR3 reads CASSTADRVGNQPQHF. Written as DNA, the CDR3 is TGTGCCAGCAGTACCGCTGACAGGGTTGGCAATCAGCCCCAGCATTTT. V gene TRBV28 combines with J gene TRBJ1-5; 7 bases match TRBD1. The J segment lost 2 bases and the V segment lost 5 bases, leaving 9 bases of the junction unmatched. The CDR3 covers 16 residues. Germline CDR1 is MDHEN and CDR2 is SYDVKM.